These T cell receptor beta chains were read from a single sample in a study of tumor-infiltrating lymphocytes in primary liver carcinoma. MiXCR was run by TCRdb on the multiplex PCR reads, yielding one entry per CDR3 protein. This table has around 330,000 distinct CDR3 sequences, 50% to 75% appearing once. The sequencing input was peripheral blood. These TCRs come from a woman aged 25-40 years with primary liver carcinoma and hepatitis B virus infection. CDR3s include the opening cysteine and the closing phenylalanine or tryptophan. D genes are given only for firm matches. Some rows have no size entry. The others give once, few or many, or a class for an expanded clone.

V gene	J gene	clone size	D gene	CDR3 protein	CDR3 DNA
TRBV6-5	TRBJ2-7	.	TRBD2	CASTTTTVTSGRRSYEQYF	TGTGCCAGCACCACTACAACCGTGACTAGCGGGAGAAGATCCTACGAGCAGTACTTC
TRBV13	TRBJ1-1	.	.	CAGTARWVTEAFF	TGTGCCGGCACCGCACGGTGGGTTACTGAAGCTTTCTTT
TRBV29-1	TRBJ2-3	many	.	CSVGTGMTDTQYF	TGCAGCGTGGGTACGGGGATGACAGATACGCAGTATTTT
TRBV11-2	TRBJ1-4	many	.	CASSMNEKLFF	TGTGCCAGCAGCATGAATGAAAAACTGTTTTTT
TRBV6-6	TRBJ2-7	once	TRBD1	CASSSRGTGSTYEQYF	TGTGCCAGCAGTTCGCGCGGGACAGGGTCAACCTACGAGCAGTACTTC
TRBV19	TRBJ2-6	many	.	CASSIQESGANVLTF	TGTGCCAGTAGTATTCAGGAATCTGGGGCCAACGTCCTGACTTTC
TRBV5-6	TRBJ2-3	.	TRBD1	CANSSEPGQGPDTQYF	TGTGCCAACAGCTCCGAACCGGGACAGGGACCAGATACGCAGTATTTT
TRBV7-9	TRBJ2-3	few	.	CASSHKGVGYF	TGTGCCAGCAGCCACAAAGGAGTCGGGTATTTT
TRBV6-6	TRBJ1-5	.	TRBD1	CASSARTGGQPQHF	TGTGCCAGCAGTGCGCGGACAGGTGGACAGCCACAGCATTTT
TRBV11-1	TRBJ2-5	many	.	CASSLTGRGQETQYF	TGTGCCAGCAGCTTAACGGGACGGGGCCAAGAGACCCAGTACTTC
TRBV19	TRBJ2-1	.	.	CASSIGSVSTNEQFF	TGTGCCAGTAGTATAGGTAGCGTGAGCACCAATGAGCAGTTCTTC
TRBV12-3/TRBV12-4	TRBJ2-4	.	.	CASMGVRLAFAKNIQYF	TGCGCCAGCATGGGGGTCAGGCTTGCCTTCGCCAAAAACATTCAGTACTTC
TRBV29-1	TRBJ2-1	many	TRBD1	CSVTGTGGLAGYNEQFF	TGCAGCGTAACCGGGACAGGGGGTCTAGCGGGGTACAATGAGCAGTTCTTC
TRBV5-4	TRBJ2-7	few	.	CASSLEVGSSYEQYF	TGTGCCAGCAGCTTGGAAGTCGGTTCCTCCTACGAGCAGTACTTC
TRBV5-5	TRBJ2-7	.	.	CASRIVKGSYEQYF	TGTGCCAGCAGAATTGTGAAGGGCTCCTACGAGCAGTACTTC
TRBV6-5	TRBJ2-7	.	.	CASSYSQAGRKQYF	TGTGCCAGCAGTTACTCGCAGGCAGGCCGCAAGCAGTACTTC
TRBV7-8	TRBJ1-6	.	.	CASSASGASSYNSPLHF	TGTGCCAGCAGCGCGTCAGGGGCTAGCTCCTATAATTCACCCCTCCACTTT
TRBV12-3/TRBV12-4	TRBJ1-1	many	TRBD1	CASSRLGQGNTEAFF	TGTGCCAGCAGTCGCCTAGGACAGGGAAACACTGAAGCTTTCTTT
TRBV28	TRBJ2-3	.	TRBD1	CASSTPRTGGTDTQYF	TGTGCCAGCAGTACACCTAGGACAGGGGGCACAGATACGCAGTATTTT
TRBV11-2	TRBJ2-7	.	TRBD2	CASNLSKRLAAPYQQYF	TGTGCCAGCAACTTATCTAAGAGACTAGCGGCACCCTACCAGCAGTACTTC
TRBV5-6	TRBJ2-7	.	.	CAGSLITGFGEQYF	TGTGCCGGCAGCTTAATAACAGGTTTCGGCGAGCAGTACTTC
TRBV30	TRBJ1-1	.	.	CAWSVGGINTEAFF	TGTGCCTGGAGTGTGGGGGGAATTAACACTGAAGCTTTCTTT
TRBV12-3/TRBV12-4	TRBJ1-6	few	.	CASSSQGTNSPLHF	TGTGCCAGCAGTTCTCAGGGGACGAATTCACCCCTCCACTTT
TRBV10-3	TRBJ2-7	.	.	CTISVSRRNYF	TGTACCATCAGTGTTAGCAGGAGGAACTACTTC
TRBV7-8	TRBJ2-1	.	.	CASSLEFYNVQFF	TGTGCCAGCAGCTTAGAGTTCTACAATGTGCAGTTCTTC
TRBV11-2	TRBJ2-7	.	.	CAGSWTLYEQYF	TGTGCCGGCAGCTGGACGCTATACGAGCAGTACTTC
TRBV24-1	TRBJ2-3	.	.	CATSDADSRYLDTQYF	TGTGCCACCAGTGATGCCGACTCCAGGTATCTGGATACGCAGTATTTT
TRBV4-1	TRBJ2-5	many	.	CASSQGDQRETQYF	TGCGCCAGCAGCCAAGGGGACCAGAGGGAGACCCAGTACTTC
TRBV7-9	TRBJ2-3	.	.	CVSSPYTAYRTDTQYF	TGTGTCAGCAGCCCCTACACCGCGTATCGTACAGATACGCAGTATTTT
TRBV6-1	TRBJ2-1	few	.	CASSVRNEQFF	TGTGCCAGCAGTGTCCGCAATGAGCAGTTCTTC
TRBV14	TRBJ2-1	.	.	CASSQHNEQLF	TGTGCCAGCAGCCAACACAATGAGCAGCTCTTC
TRBV29-1	TRBJ2-1	many	TRBD2	CSVEGTSDEQFF	TGCAGCGTTGAGGGGACTAGCGATGAGCAGTTCTTC
TRBV12-3/TRBV12-4	TRBJ2-1	.	.	CASSPLDHLTLISPYNEQFF	TGTGCAAGCAGCCCCCTGGACCACTTGACCTTGATAAGCCCCTACAATGAGCAGTTCTTC
TRBV29-1	TRBJ1-2	few	.	CSVVVTANYGCTF	TGCAGCGTTGTCGTGACAGCTAACTATGGCTGCACCTTC
TRBV28	TRBJ2-3	few	TRBD1	CASSPTGTGRTDTQYF	TGTGCCAGCAGTCCCACCGGGACAGGGCGCACAGATACGCAGTATTTT
TRBV11-2	TRBJ2-3	.	TRBD2	CASSRRGLAGYTDTQYF	TGTGCCAGCAGCCGAAGGGGGTTAGCGGGATACACAGATACGCAGTATTTT
TRBV5-4	TRBJ2-4	.	.	CASSLAGKSDIQYF	TGTGCCAGCAGCTTGGCTGGGAAGTCAGACATTCAATACTTC
TRBV12-3/TRBV12-4	TRBJ2-1	many	.	CASSLRLASSYNEQFF	TGTGCCAGCAGTTTAAGGCTAGCAAGCTCCTACAATGAGCAGTTCTTC
TRBV6-2/TRBV6-3	TRBJ1-1	few	TRBD1	CASTQTGRGNTEAFF	TGTGCCAGCACCCAGACAGGGCGGGGGAACACTGAAGCTTTCTTT
TRBV5-4	TRBJ2-7	.	TRBD1	CATGQGNSCEQYF	TGTGCCACAGGACAGGGCAATTCCTGCGAGCAGTACTTC
TRBV13	TRBJ1-2	few	.	CASSRRARSGYTF	TGTGCCAGCAGCCGAAGGGCGAGGAGTGGCTACACCTTC
TRBV28	TRBJ2-7	.	.	CASSSRDFYEQYF	TGTGCCAGCAGTTCCAGGGACTTCTACGAGCAGTACTTC
TRBV6-2/TRBV6-3	TRBJ2-7	.	TRBD2	CASSKTRTSGIPHYF	TGTGCCAGCAGTAAAACCAGGACTAGCGGGATACCCCACTACTTC
TRBV11-2	TRBJ2-3	many	.	CASSPRGFQDYTDTQYF	TGTGCCAGCAGCCCCCGGGGCTTTCAAGATTACACAGATACGCAGTATTTT
TRBV29-1	TRBJ2-1	many	.	CSVGPPSSSYNEQFF	TGCAGCGTGGGGCCTCCTTCCAGCTCCTACAATGAGCAGTTCTTC
TRBV2	TRBJ2-1	.	.	CASSVMGVYNEQFF	TGTGCCAGCAGTGTCATGGGGGTCTACAATGAGCAGTTCTTC
TRBV4-2	TRBJ2-7	.	TRBD2	CASSQASGNRSYEQYF	TGTGCCAGCAGCCAAGCTAGCGGGAACCGGTCCTACGAGCAGTACTTC
TRBV11-3	TRBJ2-2	.	TRBD1	CANNPGGASGELFF	TGTGCCAACAACCCAGGGGGCGCGTCCGGGGAGCTGTTTTTT
TRBV29-1	TRBJ2-7	few	.	CSVVLSEGNEQYF	TGCAGCGTTGTACTTAGCGAGGGAAACGAGCAGTACTTC
TRBV6-5	TRBJ2-3	.	TRBD1	CASSPFGQERTDTQYF	TGTGCCAGCAGTCCCTTTGGACAGGAGCGCACAGATACGCAGTATTTT
TRBV10-3	TRBJ1-5	.	.	CAISESGGSNQPQHF	TGTGCCATCAGTGAGTCGGGGGGTAGCAATCAGCCCCAGCATTTT
TRBV29-1	TRBJ1-2	.	.	CSVYPQGRSNYGYTF	TGCAGCGTGTACCCTCAGGGGAGGAGTAACTATGGCTACACCTTC
TRBV29-1	TRBJ1-1	many	.	CSVLDTEAFF	TGCAGCGTACTTGACACTGAAGCTTTCTTT